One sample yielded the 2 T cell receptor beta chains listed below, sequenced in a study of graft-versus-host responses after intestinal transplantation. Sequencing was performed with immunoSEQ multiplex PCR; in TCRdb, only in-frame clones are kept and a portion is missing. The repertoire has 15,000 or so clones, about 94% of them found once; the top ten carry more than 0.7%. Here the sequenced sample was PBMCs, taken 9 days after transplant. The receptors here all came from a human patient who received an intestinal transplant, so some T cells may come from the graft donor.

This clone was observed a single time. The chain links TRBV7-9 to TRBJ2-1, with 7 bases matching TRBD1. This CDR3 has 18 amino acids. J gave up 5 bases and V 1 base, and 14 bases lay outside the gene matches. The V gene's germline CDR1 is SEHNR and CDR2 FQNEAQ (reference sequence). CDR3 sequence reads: CASSLVPQGRSRHNEQFF. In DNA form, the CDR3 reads TGTGCCAGCAGCTTAGTTCCACAGGGGCGGTCGCGGCACAATGAGCAGTTCTTC. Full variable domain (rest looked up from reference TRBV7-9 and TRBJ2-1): DTGVSQNPRHKITKRGQNVTFRCDPISEHNRLYWYRQTLGQGPEFLTYFQNEAQLEKSRLLSDRFSAERPKGSFSTLEIQRTEQGDSAMYLCASSLVPQGRSRHNEQFFGPGTRLTVL.

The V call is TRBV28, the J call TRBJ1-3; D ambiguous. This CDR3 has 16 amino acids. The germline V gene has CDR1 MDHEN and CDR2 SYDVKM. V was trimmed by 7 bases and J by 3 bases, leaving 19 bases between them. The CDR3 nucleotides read TGTGCCAGCACTAAGCGTCCCCCCAGGAATGGAAACACCATATATTTT. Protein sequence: CASTKRPPRNGNTIYF.